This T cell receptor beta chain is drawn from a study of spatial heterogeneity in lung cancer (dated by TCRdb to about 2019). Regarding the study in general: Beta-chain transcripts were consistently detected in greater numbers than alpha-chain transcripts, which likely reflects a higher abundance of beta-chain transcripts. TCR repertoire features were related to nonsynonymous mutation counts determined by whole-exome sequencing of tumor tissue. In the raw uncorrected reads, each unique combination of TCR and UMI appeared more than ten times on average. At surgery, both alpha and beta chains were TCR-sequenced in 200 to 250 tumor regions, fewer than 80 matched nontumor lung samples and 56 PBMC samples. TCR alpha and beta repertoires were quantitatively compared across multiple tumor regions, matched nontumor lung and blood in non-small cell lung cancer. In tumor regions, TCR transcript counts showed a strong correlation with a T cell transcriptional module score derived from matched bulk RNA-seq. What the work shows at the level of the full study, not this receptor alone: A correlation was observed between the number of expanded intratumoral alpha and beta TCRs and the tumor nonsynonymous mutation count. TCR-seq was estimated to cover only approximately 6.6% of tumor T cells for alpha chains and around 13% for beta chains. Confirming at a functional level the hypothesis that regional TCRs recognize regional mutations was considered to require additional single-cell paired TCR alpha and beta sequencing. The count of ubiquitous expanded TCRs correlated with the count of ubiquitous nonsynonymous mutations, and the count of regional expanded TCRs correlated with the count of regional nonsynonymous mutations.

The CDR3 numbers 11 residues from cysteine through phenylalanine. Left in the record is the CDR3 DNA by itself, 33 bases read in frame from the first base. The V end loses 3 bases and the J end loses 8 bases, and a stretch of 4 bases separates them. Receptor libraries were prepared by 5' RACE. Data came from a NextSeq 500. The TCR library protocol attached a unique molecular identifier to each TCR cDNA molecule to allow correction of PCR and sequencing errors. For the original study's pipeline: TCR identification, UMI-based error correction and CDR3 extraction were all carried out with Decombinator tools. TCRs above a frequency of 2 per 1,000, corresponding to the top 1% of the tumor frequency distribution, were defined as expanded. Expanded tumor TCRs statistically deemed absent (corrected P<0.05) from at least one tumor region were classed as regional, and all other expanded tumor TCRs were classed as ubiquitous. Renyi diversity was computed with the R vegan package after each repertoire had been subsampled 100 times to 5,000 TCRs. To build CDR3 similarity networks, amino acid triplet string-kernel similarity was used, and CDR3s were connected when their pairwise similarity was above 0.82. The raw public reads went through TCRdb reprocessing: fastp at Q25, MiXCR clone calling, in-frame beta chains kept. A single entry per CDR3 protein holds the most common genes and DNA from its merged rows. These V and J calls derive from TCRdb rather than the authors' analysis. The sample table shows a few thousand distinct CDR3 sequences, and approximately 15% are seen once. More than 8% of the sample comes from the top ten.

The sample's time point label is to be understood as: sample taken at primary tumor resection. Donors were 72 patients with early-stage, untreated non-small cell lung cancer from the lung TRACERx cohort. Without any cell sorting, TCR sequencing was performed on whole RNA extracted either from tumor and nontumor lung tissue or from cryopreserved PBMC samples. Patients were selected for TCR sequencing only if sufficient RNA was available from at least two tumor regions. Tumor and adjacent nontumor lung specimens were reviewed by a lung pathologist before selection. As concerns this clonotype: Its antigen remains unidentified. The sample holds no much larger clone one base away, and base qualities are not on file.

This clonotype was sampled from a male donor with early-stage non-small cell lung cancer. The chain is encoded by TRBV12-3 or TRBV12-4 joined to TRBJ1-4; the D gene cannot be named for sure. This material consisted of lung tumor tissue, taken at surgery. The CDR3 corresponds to CASSFSEKLFF. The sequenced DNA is TGTGCCAGCAGTTTTTCCGAAAAACTGTTTTTT.